Sequencing of this T cell receptor (beta chain) was carried out in a study of T cells in localized non-small cell lung cancer (dated by TCRdb to the early 2020s). A note on the overall study: T cell repertoires of 200 to 300 early-stage NSCLC patients were analyzed, with tumors being compared against uninvolved tumor-adjacent lungs. All 240 or so NSCLC patients in the cohort were treatment-naive and had localized lung tumors that were resected. NSCLC patients had a mean age of roughly 66 years, and fewer than 150 were male and 85 to 110 female. Study-wide findings and limitations: Because the study design was exploratory, TCR variables were selected using unadjusted p-values without false-discovery rate correction. Because multi-region tumor sequencing was not performed, intratumor heterogeneity could not be ruled out. Higher blood T cell density associated with longer overall survival, while higher adjacent-lung clonality associated with shorter survival. A median of roughly 60 of the top 100 tumor clones were detected in paired uninvolved adjacent lung, and 28 of these tumor clones were also found among the top 100 clones of the paired uninvolved adjacent lung. Uninvolved tumor-adjacent lung showed the highest T cell clonality, higher than tumor, which suggests more focused antigenic responses in the uninvolved tumor-adjacent lung.

The V end loses 10 bases and the J end loses 6 bases, and a stretch of 12 bases separates them. CDR1 and CDR2 are drawn from the germline V gene: SNHLY, FYNNEI. The CDR3 contains 11 residues, cysteine and phenylalanine counted. The read is trimmed to its CDR3 DNA, 33 bases read in frame from base 1. Of note for this clone: The target of this receptor is not known. No clone much larger than this one lies a single base away; base qualities are absent.

At diagnosis, tumor, uninvolved tumor-adjacent lung and peripheral blood were collected and then preserved as a mix of FFPE and fresh-frozen material. For TCR repertoire profiling, the blood samples were analyzed as peripheral blood mononuclear cells. The immunoSEQ Assay was used to sequence TCR beta CDR3 regions from DNA. Processing in the source paper ran as follows. T cell density was computed as TCR beta template counts normalized to usable DNA estimated by amplifying housekeeping genes. Using the preseqR package, richness was estimated by extrapolating to 120,000 templates for tissue samples and 400,000 templates for PBMC samples. Clonality was calculated as one minus Pielou's evenness. To identify tissue-enriched TCRs, differential abundance testing was run on productive amino-acid clonotypes with a minimum total count of 5 and an alpha of 0.1. Repertoire overlap between compartments was quantified with the Jaccard Index and Morisita Overlap Index. GLIPH clustered TCR beta CDR3s with public tetramer-defined viral CDR3s; viral motifs required at least three viral sequences plus V-gene enrichment. Drawn from immuneACCESS, this table holds only the in-frame rearrangements with V and J called that TCRdb kept. Clones are partly lost; checked studies trace under half to an unresolved V gene and leave the rest unexplained. The V and J calls and the clone size are those of that table, but D and trimming were determined from the DNA. This sample comprises roughly 76,000 clones, around 81% of them detected only once. The ten largest clones take up about 19% of the sample.

The chain couples TRBV2 to TRBJ1-2; the D segment could be TRBD1, given 5 matching bases. This specimen was PBMCs, taken before any cancer treatment. The TCR originated in a man aged 35-69 years with stage II squamous cell lung carcinoma. CDR3 protein: CATGGGDGYTF. The DNA is TGTGCCACCGGGGGGGGAGATGGCTACACCTTC. The CDR3 plus the reference TRBV2 and TRBJ1-2 genes for the other parts give the full variable domain: EPEVTQTPSHQVTQMGQEVILRCVPISNHLYFYWYRQILGQKVEFLVSFYNNEISEKSEIFDDQFSVERPDGSNFTLKIRSTKLEDSAMYFCATGGGDGYTFGSGTRLTVV.